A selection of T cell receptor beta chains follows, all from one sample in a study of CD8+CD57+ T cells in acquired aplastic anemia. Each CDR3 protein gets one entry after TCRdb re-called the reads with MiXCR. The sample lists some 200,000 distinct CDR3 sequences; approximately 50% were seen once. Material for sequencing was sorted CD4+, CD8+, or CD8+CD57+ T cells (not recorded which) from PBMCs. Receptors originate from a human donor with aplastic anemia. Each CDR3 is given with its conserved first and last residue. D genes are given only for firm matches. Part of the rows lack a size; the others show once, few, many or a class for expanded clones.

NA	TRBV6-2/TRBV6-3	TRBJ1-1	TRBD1	CASARDRGRGAFF	TGTGCCAGCGCGCGGGACAGGGGGCGCGGGGCTTTCTTT
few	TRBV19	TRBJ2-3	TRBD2	CASSIKAGAKDTQYF	TGTGCCAGTAGTATAAAAGCGGGAGCGAAAGATACGCAGTATTTT
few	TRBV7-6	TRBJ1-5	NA	CASSLGSRGWGDNQPQHF	TGTGCCAGCAGCTTAGGGTCCAGGGGATGGGGCGACAATCAGCCCCAGCATTTT
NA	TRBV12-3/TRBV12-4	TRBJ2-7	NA	CASSTETVYEQYF	TGTGCCAGCAGTACCGAGACAGTTTACGAGCAGTACTTC
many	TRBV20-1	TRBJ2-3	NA	CSARSQPRQWATDTQYF	TGCAGTGCTAGATCACAGCCCAGACAATGGGCCACAGATACGCAGTATTTT
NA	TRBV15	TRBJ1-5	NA	CATSEDGYNQPQHF	TGTGCCACCAGCGAGGACGGATACAATCAGCCCCAGCATTTT
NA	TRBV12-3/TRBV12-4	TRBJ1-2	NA	CASSSPMHGYTF	TGTGCCAGCAGTTCGCCCATGCATGGCTACACCTTC
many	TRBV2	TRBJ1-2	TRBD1	CASSKTGDGYGYTF	TGTGCCAGCAGTAAAACAGGGGATGGCTATGGCTACACCTTC
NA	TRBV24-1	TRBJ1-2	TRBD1	CATSDPDRAYGYTF	TGTGCCACCAGTGACCCGGACAGGGCCTATGGCTACACCTTC
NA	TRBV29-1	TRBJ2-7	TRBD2	CSVEGAGGRGEQYF	TGCAGCGTTGAGGGAGCGGGAGGCCGGGGCGAGCAGTACTTC
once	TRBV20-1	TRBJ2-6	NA	CSASPGANVLTF	TGCAGTGCCTCCCCTGGGGCCAACGTCCTGACTTTC
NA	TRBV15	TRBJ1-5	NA	CATSREGLTQHF	TGTGCCACCAGCAGAGAGGGACTGACCCAGCATTTT
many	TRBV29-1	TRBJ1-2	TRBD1	CSVHWTGGYGYTF	TGCAGCGTTCATTGGACAGGGGGCTATGGCTACACCTTC
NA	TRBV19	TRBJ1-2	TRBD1	CASGDSQSYGYTF	TGTGCCAGTGGGGACAGCCAGAGCTATGGCTACACCTTC
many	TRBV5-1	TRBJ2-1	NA	CASSYRSSYNEQFF	TGCGCCAGCAGTTATAGGAGCTCCTACAATGAGCAGTTCTTC
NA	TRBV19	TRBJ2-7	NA	CASSFVPRGTYEQYF	TGTGCCAGCAGCTTTGTTCCTAGAGGCACCTACGAGCAGTACTTC
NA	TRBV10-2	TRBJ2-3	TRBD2	CASSRSGGLSTDTQYF	TGCGCCAGCAGCAGGAGCGGGGGGTTAAGCACAGATACGCAGTATTTT
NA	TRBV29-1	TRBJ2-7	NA	CSRGTEFYEQYF	TGCAGCCGAGGGACGGAGTTCTACGAGCAGTACTTC
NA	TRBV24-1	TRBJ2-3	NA	CATSIAAADTQYF	TGTGCCACCAGTATAGCGGCGGCAGATACGCAGTATTTT
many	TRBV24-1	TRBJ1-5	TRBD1	CATSGGTGDGQPQHF	TGTGCCACCAGCGGAGGGACAGGGGACGGTCAGCCCCAGCATTTT
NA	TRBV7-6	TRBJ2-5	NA	CASSFQDLETQYF	TGTGCCAGCAGCTTCCAGGATCTCGAGACCCAGTACTTC
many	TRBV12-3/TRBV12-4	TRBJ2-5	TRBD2	CASSWDYLFGQTQYF	TGTGCCAGCAGCTGGGACTACCTTTTCGGGCAGACCCAGTACTTC
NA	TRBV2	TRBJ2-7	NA	CASSRDGSYEQYF	TGTGCCAGCAGCCGGGACGGTTCCTACGAGCAGTACTTC
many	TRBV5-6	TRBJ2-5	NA	CASSFSLGETQYF	TGTGCCAGCAGCTTCTCGTTAGGGGAGACCCAGTACTTC
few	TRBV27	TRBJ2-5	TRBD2	CASSGGTSIWETQYF	TGTGCCAGCAGCGGGGGGACTAGCATATGGGAGACCCAGTACTTC
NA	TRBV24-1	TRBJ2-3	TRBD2	CATSLPGGFDTQYF	TGTGCCACCAGTTTGCCGGGAGGCTTTGATACGCAGTATTTT
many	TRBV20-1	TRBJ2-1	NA	CSAREARLLLVYNEQFF	TGCAGTGCTAGAGAGGCGCGGCTCCTCCTCGTATACAATGAGCAGTTCTTC
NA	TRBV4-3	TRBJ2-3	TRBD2	CASSPLGRGADTQYF	TGCGCCAGCAGCCCCCTCGGGCGGGGGGCAGATACGCAGTATTTT
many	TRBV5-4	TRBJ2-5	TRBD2	CASSLSLAGDETQYF	TGTGCCAGCAGCTTGTCACTAGCGGGAGACGAGACCCAGTACTTC
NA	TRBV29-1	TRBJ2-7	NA	CSVAGASYEQYF	TGCAGCGTTGCGGGAGCGTCCTACGAGCAGTACTTC
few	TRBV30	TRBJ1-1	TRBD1	CASNRGRGTEAFF	TGTGCCTCCAACAGGGGCAGGGGGACTGAAGCTTTCTTT
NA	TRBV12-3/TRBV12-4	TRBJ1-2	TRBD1	CASSYGQGAQGYTF	TGTGCCAGCAGTTATGGACAGGGGGCGCAGGGCTACACCTTC
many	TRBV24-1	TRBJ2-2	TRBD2	CATRTSGSNGELFF	TGTGCCACCAGGACTAGCGGGAGCAACGGGGAGCTGTTTTTT
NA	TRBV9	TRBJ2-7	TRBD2	CASSVDGGGAREQYF	TGTGCCAGCAGCGTAGACGGCGGGGGGGCGAGGGAGCAGTACTTC
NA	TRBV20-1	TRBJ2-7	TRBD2	CSARTSGGVYEQYF	TGCAGTGCTAGAACTAGCGGGGGGGTCTACGAGCAGTACTTC
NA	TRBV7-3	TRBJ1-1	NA	CASSLDRTTEAFF	TGTGCCAGCAGCTTAGACAGAACCACTGAAGCTTTCTTT
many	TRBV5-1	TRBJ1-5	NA	CASSASGGRNQPQHF	TGCGCCAGCAGCGCGTCAGGCGGGAGAAATCAGCCCCAGCATTTT